This T cell receptor beta chain was obtained from a study of blood T cell repertoires in COVID-19. Overall study context: Sources were T cells, B-cell-depleted T cells, or PBMCs; the material itself was cDNA or gDNA.

In germline, CDR1 is SGHAT, CDR2 FQNNGV. V lost 8 bases to trimming and J lost 9 bases; unmatched junction nucleotides: 8. The CDR3 contains 14 residues. The repertoire was sequenced with immunoSEQ multiplex PCR; TCRdb's copy has only in-frame clones and lacks some. The sample gives some 90,000 clones, roughly 80% of which show up once; 4% to 5.5% is in the top ten. Sequenced input: peripheral blood. The rearrangement joins TRBV11-2 to TRBJ2-1; 12 bases are a match to TRBD2. The sequence was obtained from a man aged 55-75 years with acute or convalescent COVID-19. The chain's CDR3 is CASGVGLAGGEQFF. CDR3 nucleotide sequence: TGTGCCAGCGGAGTGGGACTAGCGGGTGGTGAGCAGTTCTTC.